The 5 T cell receptor beta chains below come from one sample, sequenced in a study of spatial heterogeneity in lung cancer. Described time point: sample taken at primary tumor resection. TCRdb reprocessed the 5' RACE reads with MiXCR, giving one entry per CDR3 protein. The profile covers about 3,300 distinct CDR3 sequences, with about 9.4% appearing a single time and around 28% taken by the ten largest. The sample in question was normal lung tissue next to the tumor, obtained at surgery. These receptors originate from a male donor with early-stage non-small cell lung cancer.

This clonotype is judged medium-sized (0.01 to 0.1%). This sequence joins TRBV12-3 or TRBV12-4 and TRBJ1-2; the match to TRBD1 covers 12 bases. This CDR3 contains 15 residues. V trimming: 6 bases; J trimming: 7 bases; junction bases outside the gene matches: 9. In DNA, the CDR3 is TGTGCCAGCAGGGCCCGGGGACAGGGGGCTAGTGGCTACACCTTC. It specifies CASRARGQGASGYTF.

By share, this clonotype counts as medium-sized. This rearrangement joins TRBV28 to TRBJ2-2, with D uncertain. Trimming removed 5 bases at V and 4 bases at J, with 8 bases between. Germline CDR1 and CDR2: MDHEN and SYDVKM. The CDR3 consists of 13 residues. CDR3 region: CASSPGRTGELFF. In nucleotides, the CDR3 is TGTGCCAGCAGTCCGGGCCGCACCGGGGAGCTGTTTTTT.

This sequence joins TRBV2 and TRBJ2-7; D possibly corresponds to TRBD2 (5 bases). Germline CDR1 is SNHLY and CDR2 is FYNNEI. The CDR3 extends over 15 amino acids. The V end was cut by 2 bases, the J end by 6 bases, with 17 bases between. The CDR3, as DNA: TGTGCCAGCAGTGAATGGTGGCGGGTTTGGGGCGAGCAGTACTTC. Its translation is CASSEWWRVWGEQYF.

Relative to its sample, this clonotype is medium-sized. The chain employs TRBV7-9 and TRBJ2-6; 7 nucleotides agree with TRBD1. The CDR3 covers 17 residues. Germline CDR1 SEHNR, CDR2 FQNEAQ (reference sequence). The V gene end was trimmed by 5 bases and the J gene end by 0 bases; junction bases not matched to a gene: 7. The CDR3 DNA reads as TGTGCCAGCAGCCTCCGGACAGGACTCTCTGGGGCCAACGTCCTGACTTTC. This encodes CASSLRTGLSGANVLTF.

In its sample, this clonotype ranks as medium-sized. The chain carries TRBV20-1 and TRBJ1-6; possibly TRBD1 for D (6 bases). Looked up from germline, CDR1 is DFQATT and CDR2 is SNEGSKA (reference sequence). Deletions cut 3 bases from V and 10 bases from J, with 13 bases between. This CDR3 spans 13 amino acids. The chain's CDR3 is CSASGGEGSPLHF. CDR3 nucleotide sequence: TGCAGTGCTAGCGGGGGCGAAGGATCACCCCTCCACTTT.